Included here is one TCR beta chain sequence, with context. Germline CDR1 is SGHNT and CDR2 is YENEEA. The CDR3 is made up of 15 amino acids. Trimming took 5 bases from V and 4 from J, leaving 15 bases between them. This sample was taken from a study of cytomegalovirus exposure and HLA in healthy donors. Method: immunoSEQ multiplex PCR; TCRdb's copy keeps in-frame clones and lacks some. The sample includes about 160,000 clones, approximately 96% of them seen just once. Input material: PBMCs. This chain uses TRBV11-3 with TRBJ2-1, with D possibly TRBD2 on 6 matching bases. The clonotype originates from a woman between 18 and 29 years old in good health and CMV-seronegative. In nucleotides, the CDR3 is TGTGCCAGCAGCCTCGGGACTTCGGATTACAATGAGCAGTTCTTC. Its translation: CASSLGTSDYNEQFF.